This T cell receptor beta chain was identified in a study of T-cell reconstitution after alpha-beta-depleted transplantation in children. Broader study findings: Counts and diversity of T cells one year after transplant came mostly from newly produced T cells. Reportedly, only several hundred clones from non-depleted graft cells drove alpha-beta T-cell counts at about two months.

It was with unique molecular identifiers that the TCRbeta library was prepared. A single record per CDR3 protein comes from TCRdb applying MiXCR to the PCR reads. The sample has more than 40,000 distinct CDR3 sequences, around 9% seen once. Between the trimmed V and J ends, which lost 5 bases and 3 bases, there was a span of 11 bases. The CDR3 spans 13 residues. Germline CDR1 SGHTA, CDR2 FQGTGA. As concerns this clonotype: Antigen: not known.

This specimen was PBMCs, mostly from graft donor cells, taken 60 days after TCRalphabeta/CD19-depleted stem cell transplant. This receptor was identified in a male patient aged 2-15 years who had a stem cell transplant for chronic granulomatous disease, so the T cells may come from the graft donor. V is TRBV7-3 and J is TRBJ2-7; the D gene is possibly TRBD1 (6 bases). For the CDR3, the DNA is TGTGCCAGCAGCCCACCGGACAGCTACGAGCAGTACTTC. Protein: CASSPPDSYEQYF.